This T cell receptor (beta chain) was sequenced in a study of PD-1 blockade in classical Hodgkin lymphoma (dated by TCRdb to between 2020 and 2021). Notes on the research overall: The study used CyTOF and TCR beta sequencing to define a peripheral blood immune signature of response to PD-1 blockade in classical Hodgkin lymphoma. The paper's findings and limits, for the study overall: Baseline TCR diversity was reported as lower in newly diagnosed patients than in healthy donors, and lower still in relapsed/refractory patients. The study was limited to a single clinical trial cohort, and causes of repertoire differences, possibly disease activity or prior therapy, remained undefined.

Read against the paper, the sample's time point label means: newly diagnosed, previously untreated cHL patient sample. A Miltenyi CD4+ T cell isolation kit was used for magnetic negative selection to purify CD4+ T cells from thawed PBMCs. To serve as a comparison group for the relapsed/refractory trial patients, PBMCs were sequenced from patients with newly diagnosed, previously untreated classical Hodgkin lymphoma. Peripheral blood was collected in 8 mL Vacutainer Cell Preparation Tubes, from which PBMCs were isolated by centrifugation and then cryopreserved. Purified CD4+ and CD8+ fractions were prepared only for cases where an additional PBMC sample was available. Magnetically labelled cells were depleted on LS columns in a quadroMACS separator, and the flow-through was collected as the purified fraction. The Qiagen DNeasy kit was used to extract genomic DNA both from unsorted PBMCs and from the negatively selected CD4+ and CD8+ fractions. Amplification of TCR beta CDR3 regions was done by immunoSEQ multiplex PCR with primers that anneal to V and J segments. A synthetic immune receptor repertoire was used to minimize amplification bias, and any residual bias was removed computationally once sequencing was done. Under the source paper's analysis protocol: Custom Python scripts were used to quantify repertoire diversity as the Shannon entropy index. Unsorted, CD4+ and CD8+ repertoires were examined separately, except in combined analyses, for which CD4+ and CD8+ sequences were merged in silico. Sourced from immuneACCESS, this table was stored by TCRdb with only in-frame sequences that have V and J called. A share of the clones is absent; for the studies checked, an unresolved V gene accounts for under half, and the remainder has no known explanation. Clonal size and the V and J genes are those of that table, whereas D and trimming came from the DNA. Within this sample are some 30,000 clones, with 88% of them counted one time only. The top ten constitute roughly 1.2% of the sample.

To note about this clone: Which antigen it targets is not known. Within one base of it there is no much larger clone, and no base qualities were kept.

CDR1 and CDR2 are read off the germline V gene as SGHDT and YYEEEE. The V and J ends are trimmed by 4 bases and 8 bases, leaving 15 bases between them. The CDR3 numbers 13 residues from cysteine through phenylalanine. CDR3 DNA only is kept here, 39 bases in frame from base 1. This clonotype originated in a human donor with classical Hodgkin lymphoma. The sequence joins TRBV5-6 to TRBJ1-2, with no reliable assignment of the D segment. Sequenced: CD4+ T cells from blood. The DNA reads TGTGCCAGCAGCCCGCTACTTCCAGGAGGCTACACCTTC. This gives the protein CASSPLLPGGYTF.